The rows below give T cell receptor beta chains drawn from one sample of a study of graft-versus-host responses after intestinal transplantation. No cognate antigen is known for these TCRs. TCRdb's table, derived via immunoSEQ multiplex PCR, lists solely in-frame clones and lacks some. In the table there are about 88,000 clones, under 90% of which are singletons. The sample consisted of unstimulated CD4+ T cells sorted from spleen or lymph node cells, taken before intestinal transplant. These receptors came from a human donor who received an intestinal transplant. The CDR3 runs from the conserved cysteine through the conserved F or W. A D gene is named only where the DNA matches it firmly. Clone size is not always given. Where it is, it says once, few, many or a class for expanded clones.

>TRBJ1-6|NA|TRBV6-5|NA
CASSYQLTGYNSPLHF
TGTGCCAGCAGTTACCAACTTACAGGGTACAATTCACCCCTCCACTTT
>TRBJ2-1|TRBD2|TRBV10-3|NA
CAISGQSSGRPYNEQFF
TGTGCCATCAGTGGTCAGTCTAGCGGACGACCATACAATGAGCAGTTCTTC
>TRBJ2-7|TRBD1|TRBV15|NA
CATSRDRGTGSYEQYF
TGTGCCACCAGCAGAGATAGGGGGACAGGGAGCTACGAGCAGTACTTC
>TRBJ1-2|TRBD1|TRBV5-1|NA
CASSLSAGTGGYTF
TGCGCCAGCAGCTTGAGTGCCGGGACAGGCGGCTACACCTTC
>TRBJ2-7|TRBD2|TRBV5-1|NA
CASSLERGIPYEQYF
TGCGCCAGCAGCTTGGAGCGGGGGATCCCCTACGAGCAGTACTTC
>TRBJ2-3|TRBD2|TRBV5-4|NA
CASSLVAGLAGGWSDTQYF
TGTGCCAGCAGCTTGGTCGCCGGACTAGCGGGGGGGTGGTCAGATACGCAGTATTTT
>TRBJ1-5|NA|TRBV21-1|NA
CASSKGEVSNQPQHF
TGTGCCAGCAGCAAGGGGGAGGTCAGCAATCAGCCCCAGCATTTT
>TRBJ1-2|NA|TRBV7-2|NA
CASSFRLLGAYGYTF
TGTGCCAGCAGCTTTCGACTGCTCGGTGCCTATGGCTACACCTTC
>TRBJ2-7|TRBD1|TRBV6-6|few
CASSYGDTGGGYEQYF
TGTGCCAGCAGTTACGGGGACACAGGGGGAGGATACGAGCAGTACTTC
>TRBJ1-1|NA|TRBV25-1|NA
CASSEYSRGGNTEAFF
TGTGCCAGCAGTGAATATAGTCGGGGGGGAAACACTGAAGCTTTCTTT
>TRBJ2-7|TRBD2|TRBV5-5|NA
CASSFSGGASEQYF
TGTGCCAGCAGCTTCAGCGGGGGGGCCTCCGAGCAGTACTTC
>TRBJ1-1|NA|TRBV4-2|NA
CASSQELEVAAFF
TGTGCCAGCAGCCAGGAACTCGAGGTCGCGGCTTTCTTT
>TRBJ1-6|NA|TRBV11-2|NA
CASCGPNNSPLHF
TGTGCCAGTTGTGGGCCCAATAATTCACCCCTCCACTTT
>TRBJ1-4|NA|TRBV6-6|NA
CASSYSHRTYEKLFF
TGTGCCAGCAGTTACTCGCACAGGACGTATGAAAAACTGTTTTTT
>TRBJ1-2|NA|TRBV5-1|NA
CASSLDDRSFGYTF
TGCGCCAGCAGCTTGGACGACAGGTCGTTCGGCTACACCTTC
>TRBJ2-5|TRBD2|TRBV12-5|NA
CASGLTGGEETQYF
TGTGCTAGTGGTCTCACGGGGGGGGAAGAGACCCAGTACTTC
>TRBJ2-3|TRBD2|TRBV7-2|NA
CASSFASGGSDTQYF
TGTGCCAGCAGCTTTGCTAGCGGGGGTTCTGATACGCAGTATTTT
>TRBJ2-2|NA|TRBV10-3|NA
CAISGTIPTGELFF
TGTGCCATCAGTGGAACTATCCCCACCGGGGAGCTGTTTTTT
>TRBJ2-7|TRBD2|TRBV5-1|NA
CASSLSLTSGTHPSSYEQYF
TGCGCCAGCAGCTTAAGCCTGACTAGCGGGACCCACCCTAGCTCCTACGAGCAGTACTTC
>TRBJ2-7|TRBD2|TRBV11-2|once
CASSLGGGFEQYF
TGTGCCAGCAGCTTAGGGGGGGGGTTCGAGCAGTACTTC
>TRBJ2-2|NA|TRBV11-3|NA
CASSPRGQLTGELFF
TGTGCCAGCAGCCCTAGGGGACAACTGACCGGGGAGCTGTTTTTT
>TRBJ2-7|NA|TRBV10-3|few
CAISGLTGEQYF
TGTGCCATCAGTGGCCTTACCGGCGAGCAGTACTTC
>TRBJ1-3|NA|TRBV7-8|NA
CASSQGSGNTIYF
TGTGCCAGCAGCCAGGGATCCGGAAACACCATATATTTT
>TRBJ1-4|NA|TRBV9|NA
CASSGTGKLFF
TGTGCCAGCAGCGGAACAGGAAAACTGTTTTTT
>TRBJ2-2|TRBD2|TRBV7-9|NA
CASSSRLAGDTGELFF
TGTGCCAGCAGCTCCAGACTAGCTGGGGACACCGGGGAGCTGTTTTTT
>TRBJ2-7|NA|TRBV18|NA
CASSQTRQGGEQYF
TGTGCCAGCTCCCAAACCCGACAGGGAGGCGAGCAGTACTTC
>TRBJ2-2|NA|TRBV19|NA
CASRSPRQRITGELFF
TGTGCCAGTCGCAGCCCCCGCCAGCGCATTACCGGGGAGCTGTTTTTT
>TRBJ1-2|NA|TRBV5-4|NA
CASSLTRANTGNFYGYTF
TGTGCCAGCAGCTTGACTAGGGCCAACACCGGCAACTTCTATGGCTACACCTTC
>TRBJ1-1|NA|TRBV6-5|few
CASGLSYSPNTEAFF
TGTGCCAGCGGGCTGTCATATTCACCGAACACTGAAGCTTTCTTT
>TRBJ1-6|NA|TRBV10-3|NA
CAIRDSWDNSPLHF
TGTGCCATCAGGGACAGTTGGGATAATTCACCCCTCCACTTT
>TRBJ2-5|NA|TRBV20-1|NA
CSAEDRRSQYF
TGCAGTGCGGAAGACAGGCGCTCCCAGTACTTC
>TRBJ1-1|TRBD1|TRBV25-1|NA
CASSAGQGAAFF
TGTGCCAGCAGTGCGGGACAGGGGGCCGCTTTCTTT
>TRBJ2-1|NA|TRBV2|few
CASRPRGEQFF
TGTGCCAGCAGGCCCCGGGGAGAGCAGTTCTTC
>TRBJ1-3|NA|TRBV5-1|NA
CASRMEWGVTGNTIYF
TGCGCCAGCAGGATGGAGTGGGGAGTGACTGGAAACACCATATATTTT
>TRBJ2-3|NA|TRBV6-6|NA
CASRTTREADTQYF
TGTGCCAGCAGGACGACTAGGGAGGCAGATACGCAGTATTTT
>TRBJ1-1|NA|TRBV18|NA
CASSQQGNTEAFF
TGTGCCAGCTCCCAACAGGGAAACACTGAAGCTTTCTTT
>TRBJ1-2|NA|TRBV6-1|once
CASKPTRTVNYGYTF
TGTGCCAGCAAACCAACCCGGACAGTTAACTATGGCTACACCTTC
>TRBJ2-7|NA|TRBV6-5|NA
CASSLYVGLHYEQYF
TGTGCCAGCAGTTTGTATGTGGGCCTCCACTACGAGCAGTACTTC
>TRBJ2-7|TRBD1|TRBV18|once
CASSPGTGGSYEQYF
TGTGCCAGCTCACCAGGGACAGGGGGGTCCTACGAGCAGTACTTC
>TRBJ1-1|NA|TRBV4-2|NA
CASSQRGGNTEAFF
TGTGCCAGCAGCCAACGAGGGGGGAACACTGAAGCTTTCTTT
>TRBJ2-5|TRBD2|TRBV11-3|NA
CASSLGSGGGTQYF
TGTGCCAGCAGCTTGGGTAGCGGGGGTGGGACCCAGTACTTC
>TRBJ2-5|NA|TRBV5-1|NA
CASSSRQEETQYF
TGCGCCAGCAGCTCGCGACAGGAAGAGACCCAGTACTTC